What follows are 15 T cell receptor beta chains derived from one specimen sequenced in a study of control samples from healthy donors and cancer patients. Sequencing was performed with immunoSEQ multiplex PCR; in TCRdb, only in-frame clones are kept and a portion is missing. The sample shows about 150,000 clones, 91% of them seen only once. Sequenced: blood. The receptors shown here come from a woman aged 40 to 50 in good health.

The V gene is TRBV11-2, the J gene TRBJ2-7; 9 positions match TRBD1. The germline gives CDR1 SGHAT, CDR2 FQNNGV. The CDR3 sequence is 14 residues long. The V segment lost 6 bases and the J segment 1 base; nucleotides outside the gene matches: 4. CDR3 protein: CASSPGTGSYEQYF. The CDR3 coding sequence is TGTGCCAGCAGTCCCGGGACAGGGTCCTACGAGCAGTACTTC.

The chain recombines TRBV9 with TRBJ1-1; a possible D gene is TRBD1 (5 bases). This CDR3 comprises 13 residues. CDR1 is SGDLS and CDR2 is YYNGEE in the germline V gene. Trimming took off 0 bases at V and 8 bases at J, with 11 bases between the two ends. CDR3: CASSVVLGREAFF. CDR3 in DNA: TGTGCCAGCAGCGTAGTTTTGGGACGGGAAGCTTTCTTT.

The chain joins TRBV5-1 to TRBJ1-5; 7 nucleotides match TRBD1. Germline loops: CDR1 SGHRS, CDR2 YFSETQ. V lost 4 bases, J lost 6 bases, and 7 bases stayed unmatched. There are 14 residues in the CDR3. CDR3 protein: CASSDGQEGQPQHF. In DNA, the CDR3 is TGCGCCAGCAGCGACGGACAGGAGGGTCAGCCCCAGCATTTT.

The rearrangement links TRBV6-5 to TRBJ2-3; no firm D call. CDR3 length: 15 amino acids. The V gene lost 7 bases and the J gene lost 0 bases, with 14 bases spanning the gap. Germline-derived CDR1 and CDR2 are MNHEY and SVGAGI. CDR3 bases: TGTGCCAGCAACGGAAAGGGCGCTAGCACAGATACGCAGTATTTT. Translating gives CASNGKGASTDTQYF.

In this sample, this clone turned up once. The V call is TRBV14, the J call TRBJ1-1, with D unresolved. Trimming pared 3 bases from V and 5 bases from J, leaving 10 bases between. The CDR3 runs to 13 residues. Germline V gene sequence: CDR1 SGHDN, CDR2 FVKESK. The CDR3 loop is CASSHPWGTEAFF. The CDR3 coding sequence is TGTGCCAGCAGCCATCCCTGGGGAACTGAAGCTTTCTTT.

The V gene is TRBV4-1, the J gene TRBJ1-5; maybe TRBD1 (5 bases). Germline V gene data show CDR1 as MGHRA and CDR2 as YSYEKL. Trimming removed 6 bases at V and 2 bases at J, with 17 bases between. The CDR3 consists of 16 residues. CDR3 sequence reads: CASREDRLGGNQPQHF. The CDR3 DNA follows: TGCGCCAGCAGGGAGGACCGACTAGGGGGCAATCAGCCCCAGCATTTT.

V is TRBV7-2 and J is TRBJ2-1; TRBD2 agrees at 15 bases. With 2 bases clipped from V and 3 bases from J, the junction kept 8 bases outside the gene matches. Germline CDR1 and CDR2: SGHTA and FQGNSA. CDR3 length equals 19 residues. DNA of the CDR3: TGTGCCAGCAGCTTAAGCGGACTAGCGGGGGGGTCTTTCTACAATGAGCAGTTCTTC. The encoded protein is CASSLSGLAGGSFYNEQFF. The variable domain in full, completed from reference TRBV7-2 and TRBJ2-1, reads GAGVSQSPSNKVTEKGKDVELRCDPISGHTALYWYRQSLGQGLEFLIYFQGNSAPDKSGLPSDRFSAERTGGSVSTLTIQRTQQEDSAVYLCASSLSGLAGGSFYNEQFFGPGTRLTVL.

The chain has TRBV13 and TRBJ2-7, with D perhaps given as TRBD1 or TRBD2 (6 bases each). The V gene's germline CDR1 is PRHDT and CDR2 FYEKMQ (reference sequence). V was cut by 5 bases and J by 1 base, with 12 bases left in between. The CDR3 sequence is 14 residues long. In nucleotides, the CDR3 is TGTGCCAGCAGCGGAGGGACAAGATCCTACGAGCAGTACTTC. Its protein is CASSGGTRSYEQYF.

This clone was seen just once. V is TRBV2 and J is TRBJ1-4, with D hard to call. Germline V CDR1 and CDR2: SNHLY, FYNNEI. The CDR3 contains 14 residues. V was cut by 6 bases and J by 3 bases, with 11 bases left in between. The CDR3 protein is CASRTGWSNEKLFF. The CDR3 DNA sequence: TGTGCCAGCAGGACGGGGTGGTCTAATGAAAAACTGTTTTTT.

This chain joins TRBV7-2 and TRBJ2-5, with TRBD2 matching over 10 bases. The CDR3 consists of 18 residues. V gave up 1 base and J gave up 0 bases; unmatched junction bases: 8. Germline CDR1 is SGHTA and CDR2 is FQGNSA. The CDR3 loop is CASSLEPAGGYNQETQYF. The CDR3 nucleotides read TGTGCCAGCAGCTTAGAGCCAGCGGGGGGGTACAACCAAGAGACCCAGTACTTC.

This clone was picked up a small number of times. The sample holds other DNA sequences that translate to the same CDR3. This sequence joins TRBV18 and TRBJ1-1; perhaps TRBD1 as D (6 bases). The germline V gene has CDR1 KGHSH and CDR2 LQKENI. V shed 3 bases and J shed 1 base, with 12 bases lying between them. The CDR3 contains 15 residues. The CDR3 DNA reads TGTGCCAGCTCACCTCAAGGACAGAAGAACACTGAAGCTTTCTTT. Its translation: CASSPQGQKNTEAFF.

This CDR3 is CASSIGQGYNEQFF. CDR3 DNA sequence: TGTGCCAGCAGCATAGGACAGGGCTACAATGAGCAGTTCTTC. This sequence joins TRBV3-1 (or the pseudogene TRBV3-2) and TRBJ2-1, with 8 bases matching TRBD1. The CDR3 has 14 amino acids. Germline CDR1 reads LGHDT; CDR2 reads YNNKEL (reference sequence). Losses at the gene ends were 5 bases for V and 3 bases for J; bases not matched to a gene: 3.

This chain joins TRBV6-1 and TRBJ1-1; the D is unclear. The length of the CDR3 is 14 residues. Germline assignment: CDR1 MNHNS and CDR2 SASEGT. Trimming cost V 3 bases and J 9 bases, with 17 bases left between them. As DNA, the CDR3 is TGTGCCAGCAGTGATGGGTATGGAAGGCAGAAAGCTTTCTTT. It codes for CASSDGYGRQKAFF.

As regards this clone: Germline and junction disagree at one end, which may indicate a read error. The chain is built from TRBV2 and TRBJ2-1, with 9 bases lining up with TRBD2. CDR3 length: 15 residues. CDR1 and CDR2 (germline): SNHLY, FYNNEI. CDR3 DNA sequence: TGTGCCAGCCGTGATGGCGGGGGGGCCGAAAATGAGCAGTTCTTC. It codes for CASRDGGGAENEQFF.

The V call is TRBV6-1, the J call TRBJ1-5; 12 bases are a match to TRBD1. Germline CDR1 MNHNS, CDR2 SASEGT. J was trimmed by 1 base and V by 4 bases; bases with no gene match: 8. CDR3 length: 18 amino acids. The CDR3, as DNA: TGTGCCAGCAGTGGCCTCGGGACAGGGGGCTCCAGCAATCAGCCCCAGCATTTT. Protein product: CASSGLGTGGSSNQPQHF.